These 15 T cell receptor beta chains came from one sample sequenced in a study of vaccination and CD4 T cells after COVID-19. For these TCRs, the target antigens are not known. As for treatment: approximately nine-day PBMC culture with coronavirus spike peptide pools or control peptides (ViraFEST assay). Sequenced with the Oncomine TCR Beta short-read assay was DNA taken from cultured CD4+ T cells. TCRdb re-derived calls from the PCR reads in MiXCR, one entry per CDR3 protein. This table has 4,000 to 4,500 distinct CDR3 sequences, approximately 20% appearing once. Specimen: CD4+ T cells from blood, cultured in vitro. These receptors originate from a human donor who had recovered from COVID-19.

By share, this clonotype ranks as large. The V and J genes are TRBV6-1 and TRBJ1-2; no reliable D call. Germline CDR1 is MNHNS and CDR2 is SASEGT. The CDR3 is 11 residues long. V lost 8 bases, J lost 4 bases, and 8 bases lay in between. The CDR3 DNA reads TGTGCCAGCTCGAAGGGCTATGGCTACACCTTC. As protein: CASSKGYGYTF.

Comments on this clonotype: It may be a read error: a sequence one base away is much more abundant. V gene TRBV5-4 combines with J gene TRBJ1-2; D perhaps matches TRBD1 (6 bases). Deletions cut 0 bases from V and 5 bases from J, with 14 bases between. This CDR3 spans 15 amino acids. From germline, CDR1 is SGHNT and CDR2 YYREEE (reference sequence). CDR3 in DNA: TGTGCCAGCAGCTTGGCGGACAGCCCGTTATATGGCTACACCTTC. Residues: CASSLADSPLYGYTF.

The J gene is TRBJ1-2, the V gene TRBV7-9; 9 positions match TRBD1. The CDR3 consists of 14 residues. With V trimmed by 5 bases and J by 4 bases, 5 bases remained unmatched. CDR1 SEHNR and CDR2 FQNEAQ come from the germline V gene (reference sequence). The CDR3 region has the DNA TGTGCCAGCAGCCCCGGGACAGGGATCTATGGCTACACCTTC. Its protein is CASSPGTGIYGYTF.

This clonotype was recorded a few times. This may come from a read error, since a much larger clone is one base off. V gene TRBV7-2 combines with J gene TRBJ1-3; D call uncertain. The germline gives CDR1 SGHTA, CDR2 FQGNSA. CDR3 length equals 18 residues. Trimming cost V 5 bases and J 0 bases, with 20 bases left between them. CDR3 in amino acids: CASSLTGRPRRSGNTIYF. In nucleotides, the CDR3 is TGTGCCAGCAGCCTCACCGGACGGCCACGCCGCTCTGGAAACACCATATATTTT.

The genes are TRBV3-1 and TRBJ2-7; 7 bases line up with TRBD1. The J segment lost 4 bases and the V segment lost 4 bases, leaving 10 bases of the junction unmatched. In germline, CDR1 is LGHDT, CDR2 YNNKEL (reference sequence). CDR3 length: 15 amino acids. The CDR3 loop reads CASSPLGTGVYEQYF. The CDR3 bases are TGTGCCAGCAGCCCGCTTGGAACAGGGGTGTACGAGCAGTACTTC.

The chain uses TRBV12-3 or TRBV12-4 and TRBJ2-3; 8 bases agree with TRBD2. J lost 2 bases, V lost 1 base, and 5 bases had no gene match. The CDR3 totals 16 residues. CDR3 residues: CASSLGQRGSTDTQYF. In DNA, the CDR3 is TGTGCCAGCAGTTTAGGCCAGCGGGGGTCCACAGATACGCAGTATTTT.

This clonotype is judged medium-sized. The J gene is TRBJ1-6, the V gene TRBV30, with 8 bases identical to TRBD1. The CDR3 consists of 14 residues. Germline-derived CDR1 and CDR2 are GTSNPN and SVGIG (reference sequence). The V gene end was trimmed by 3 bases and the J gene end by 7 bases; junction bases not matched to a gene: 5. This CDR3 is CAWSQGQVNSPLHF. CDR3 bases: TGTGCCTGGAGCCAGGGACAGGTGAATTCACCCCTCCACTTT.

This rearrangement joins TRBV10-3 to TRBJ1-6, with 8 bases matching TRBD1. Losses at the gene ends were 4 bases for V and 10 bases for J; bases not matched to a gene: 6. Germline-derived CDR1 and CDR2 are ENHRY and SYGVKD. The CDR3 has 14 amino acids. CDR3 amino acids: CAISVTGDDSPLHF. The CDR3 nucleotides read TGTGCCATCAGTGTGACAGGGGACGACTCACCCCTCCACTTT.

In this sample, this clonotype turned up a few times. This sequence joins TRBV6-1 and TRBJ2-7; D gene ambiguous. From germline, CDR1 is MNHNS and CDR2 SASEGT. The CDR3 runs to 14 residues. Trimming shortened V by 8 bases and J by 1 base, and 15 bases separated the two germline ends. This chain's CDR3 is CASATAVKSYEQYF. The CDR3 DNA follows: TGTGCCAGCGCGACCGCAGTCAAATCCTACGAGCAGTACTTC.

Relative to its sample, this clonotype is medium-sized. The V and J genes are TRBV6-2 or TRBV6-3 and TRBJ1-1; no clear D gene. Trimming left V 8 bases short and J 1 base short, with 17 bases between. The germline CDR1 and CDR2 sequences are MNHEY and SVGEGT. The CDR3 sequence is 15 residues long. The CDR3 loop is CASLPTYPGNTEAFF. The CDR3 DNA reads TGTGCCAGCCTACCTACCTACCCGGGGAACACTGAAGCTTTCTTT.

The DNA of the CDR3 is TGTGCCAGCAGCATGACTAGCGGGGGCCCCTACGAGCAGTACTTC. It is translated as CASSMTSGGPYEQYF. This chain uses TRBV12-3 or TRBV12-4 with TRBJ2-7; 12 nucleotides align to TRBD2. J was trimmed by 2 bases and V by 6 bases; bases with no gene match: 5. The CDR3 is made up of 15 amino acids.

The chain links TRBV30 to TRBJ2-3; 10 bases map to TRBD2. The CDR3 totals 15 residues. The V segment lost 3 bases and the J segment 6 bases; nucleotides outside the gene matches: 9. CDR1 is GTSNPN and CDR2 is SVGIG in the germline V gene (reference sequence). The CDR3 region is CAWSVTSGEGDTQYF. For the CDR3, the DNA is TGTGCCTGGAGCGTTACTAGCGGGGAGGGGGATACGCAGTATTTT.

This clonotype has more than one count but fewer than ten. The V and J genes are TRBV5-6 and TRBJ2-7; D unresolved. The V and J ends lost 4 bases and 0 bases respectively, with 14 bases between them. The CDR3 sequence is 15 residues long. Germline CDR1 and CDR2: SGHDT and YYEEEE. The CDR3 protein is CASSPTLGISYEQYF. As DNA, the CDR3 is TGTGCCAGCAGCCCTACCCTGGGCATCTCCTACGAGCAGTACTTC.

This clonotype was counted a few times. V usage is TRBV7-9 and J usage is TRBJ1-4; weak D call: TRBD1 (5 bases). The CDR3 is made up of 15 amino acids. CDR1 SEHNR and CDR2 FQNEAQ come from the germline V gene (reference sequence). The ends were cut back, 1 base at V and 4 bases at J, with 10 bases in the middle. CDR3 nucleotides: TGTGCCAGCAGCTTAGAGAGGGGCGTTAATGAAAAACTGTTTTTT. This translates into CASSLERGVNEKLFF. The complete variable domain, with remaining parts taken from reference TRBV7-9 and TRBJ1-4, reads DTGVSQNPRHKITKRGQNVTFRCDPISEHNRLYWYRQTLGQGPEFLTYFQNEAQLEKSRLLSDRFSAERPKGSFSTLEIQRTEQGDSAMYLCASSLERGVNEKLFFGSGTQLSVL.

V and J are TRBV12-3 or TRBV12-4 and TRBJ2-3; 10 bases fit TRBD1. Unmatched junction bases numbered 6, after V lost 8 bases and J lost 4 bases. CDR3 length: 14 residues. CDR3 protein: CASRDRGRADTQYF. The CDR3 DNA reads TGTGCCAGCCGGGACAGGGGTCGAGCAGATACGCAGTATTTT.